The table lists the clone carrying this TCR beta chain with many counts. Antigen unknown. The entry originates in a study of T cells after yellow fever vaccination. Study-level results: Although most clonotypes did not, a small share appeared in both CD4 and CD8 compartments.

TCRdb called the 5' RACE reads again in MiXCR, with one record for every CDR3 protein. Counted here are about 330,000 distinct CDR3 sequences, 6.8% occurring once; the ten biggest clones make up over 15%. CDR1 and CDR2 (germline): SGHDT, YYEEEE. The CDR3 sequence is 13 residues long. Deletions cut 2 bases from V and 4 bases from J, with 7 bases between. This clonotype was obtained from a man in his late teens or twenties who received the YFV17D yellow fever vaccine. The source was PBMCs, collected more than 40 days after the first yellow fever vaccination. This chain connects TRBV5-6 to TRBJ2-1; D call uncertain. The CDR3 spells CASSLRTYNEQFF. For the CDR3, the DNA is TGTGCCAGCAGCTTACGTACATACAATGAGCAGTTCTTC.